This passage covers 14 T cell receptor beta chains from one sample sequenced in a study of T cells after yellow fever vaccination. Each CDR3 protein gets one entry after TCRdb re-called the 5' RACE reads with MiXCR. Of hundreds of thousands of distinct CDR3 sequences in the sample, around 13% are singletons; the top ten hold roughly 3%. The specimen was CD4+ T cells sorted from PBMCs, collected 15 days after the yellow fever booster vaccination. These TCRs come from a young man who received the YFV17D yellow fever vaccine.

The table lists this clonotype with a few counts. The chain combines TRBV28 with TRBJ2-7; 8 bases are shared with TRBD1. This CDR3 spans 14 amino acids. With V trimmed by 3 bases and J by 4 bases, 5 bases remained unmatched. The germline CDR1 and CDR2 sequences are MDHEN and SYDVKM. The chain's CDR3 is CASSFSGGGYEQYV. The CDR3 region has the DNA TGTGCCAGCAGTTTTTCAGGGGGCGGTTACGAGCAGTACGTC.

This chain joins TRBV12-3 or TRBV12-4 and TRBJ2-7; 12 nucleotides match TRBD1. V was clipped by 4 bases and J by 4 bases; unmatched bases: 11. CDR3 length: 17 amino acids. The CDR3 DNA reads as TGTGCCAGCAGTTCCCATTCGGGACAGGGGGCTAGGTACGAGCAGTACTTC. This translates into CASSSHSGQGARYEQYF.

This clonotype was seen a few times. This rearrangement joins TRBV6-5 to TRBJ1-2; weak D call: TRBD1 (5 bases). CDR1 is MNHEY and CDR2 is SVGAGI in the germline V gene. V lost 6 bases to trimming and J lost 2 bases, with 16 bases between them. The CDR3 loop spans 15 amino acids. CDR3 nucleotides: TGTGCCAGCAGCCGGAAGCCGGGACGGAACTATGGCTACACCTTC. This encodes CASSRKPGRNYGYTF.

The V and J genes are TRBV5-6 and TRBJ2-1, with 10 bases identical to TRBD2. CDR3 length: 13 residues. CDR1 is SGHDT, CDR2 YYEEEE, per germline. Losses at the gene ends were 6 bases for V and 9 bases for J; bases not matched to a gene: 6. CDR3 amino acids: CASTVAGGFEQFF. The CDR3 bases are TGTGCCAGCACCGTAGCGGGGGGATTTGAGCAGTTCTTC. Looking up the rest from reference TRBV5-6 and TRBJ2-1 gives the full variable domain: DAGVTQSPTHLIKTRGQQVTLRCSPKSGHDTVSWYQQALGQGPQFIFQYYEEEERQRGNFPDRFSGHQFPNYSSELNVNALLLGDSALYLCASTVAGGFEQFFGPGTRLTVL.

Ten or more counts support this clonotype. The CDR3 coding sequence is TGCAGCACGGATGCGGGGGGGGGCACAGATACGCAGTATTTT. Translated, it gives CSTDAGGGTDTQYF. The chain joins TRBV29-1 to TRBJ2-3, with 9 positions matching TRBD2. This CDR3 is 14 amino acids long. Germline CDR1 reads SQVTM; CDR2 reads ANQGSEA. V shed 8 bases, J shed 1 base, and the junction held 7 bases outside the gene matches.

The genes are TRBV15 and TRBJ2-7; D may correspond to TRBD1 or TRBD2 (5 bases each). The V gene lost 3 bases and the J gene lost 0 bases, with 15 bases spanning the gap. The CDR3 loop spans 16 amino acids. The germline V gene has CDR1 LNHNV and CDR2 YYDKDF (reference sequence). The CDR3 loop is CATSSNAGTSSYEQYF. CDR3 DNA: TGTGCCACCAGCAGTAATGCAGGGACGAGCTCCTACGAGCAGTACTTC.

This clonotype was detected only a few times. V and J are TRBV5-5 and TRBJ1-2; D gene unclear. Germline V gene lookup returns CDR1 SGHKS and CDR2 YYEKEE (reference sequence). With 4 bases removed from V and 2 bases from J, the gap between germline ends came to 15 bases. This CDR3 region has 15 residues. In DNA, the CDR3 is TGTGCCAGCAGCCAGCCGCTCGCCAGGAACTATGGCTACACCTTC. This codes for CASSQPLARNYGYTF.

This sequence joins TRBV6-6 and TRBJ2-1; D is possibly TRBD2 (5 bases). The CDR3 runs to 15 residues. Trimming took off 5 bases at V and 0 bases at J, with 11 bases between the two ends. Germline-derived CDR1 and CDR2 are MNHNY and SVGAGI (reference sequence). Written as DNA, the CDR3 is TGTGCCAGCAGTCGGGTGGGGAGCTCCTACAATGAGCAGTTCTTC. Translation: CASSRVGSSYNEQFF.

This clonotype was detected a few times. The chain is built from TRBV6-6 and TRBJ2-6, with D hard to call. Between the trimmed V and J ends, which lost 0 bases and 4 bases, there was a span of 4 bases. This CDR3 is 14 amino acids long. The V gene's germline CDR1 is MNHNY and CDR2 SVGAGI (reference sequence). The DNA for the CDR3 is TGTGCCAGCAGTTACTCCCAGGGGGCCAACGTCCTGACTTTC. This encodes CASSYSQGANVLTF.

The rearrangement joins TRBV4-2 to TRBJ2-3; 7 bases fit TRBD1. This CDR3 spans 17 amino acids. Germline CDR1 reads LGHNA; CDR2 reads YNFKEQ. Germline trimming cut 0 bases from V and 0 bases from J; bases unmatched to any gene: 6. The CDR3 is CASSQDPGTDSTDTQYF. The CDR3 DNA reads as TGTGCCAGCAGCCAAGACCCTGGGACAGATAGCACAGATACGCAGTATTTT.

The chain has TRBV20-1 and TRBJ1-2, with D perhaps matching TRBD1 (6 bases). V gave up 6 bases and J gave up 8 bases, with 16 bases separating them. From germline, CDR1 is DFQATT and CDR2 SNEGSKA (reference sequence). This CDR3 spans 12 amino acids. The CDR3 is CSAPDRVSGYTF. The CDR3 DNA follows: TGCAGTGCGCCGGACAGAGTGTCCGGCTACACCTTC.

This clonotype turned up a few times. The V and J genes are TRBV6-5 and TRBJ2-7; D not resolved. Germline V lookup: CDR1 MNHEY, CDR2 SVGAGI. The V and J ends lost 5 bases and 4 bases respectively, with 6 bases between them. The CDR3 has 11 residues. CDR3 in amino acids: CASSNGYEQYF. The CDR3 nucleotides read TGTGCCAGCAGTAATGGTTACGAGCAGTACTTC.

There are a few counts of this clonotype. The V call is TRBV7-2, the J call TRBJ2-2; no definite D call. V dropped 5 bases and J dropped 5 bases, with 15 bases sitting between them. Germline V lookup: CDR1 SGHTA, CDR2 FQGNSA. The CDR3 spans 15 residues. The DNA for the CDR3 is TGTGCCAGCAGCCTGATGGTACTCGGGACCGGGGAGCTGTTTTTT. The encoded protein is CASSLMVLGTGELFF.

This clonotype has a handful of counts. V usage is TRBV6-1 and J usage is TRBJ2-3; 7 bases match TRBD1. V trimming: 6 bases; J trimming: 4 bases; junction bases outside the gene matches: 7. Looked up from germline, CDR1 is MNHNS and CDR2 is SASEGT. The CDR3 is 14 amino acids. The CDR3 region is CASRQGVGADTQYF. In nucleotides, the CDR3 is TGTGCCAGCAGGCAGGGGGTGGGCGCAGATACGCAGTATTTT.